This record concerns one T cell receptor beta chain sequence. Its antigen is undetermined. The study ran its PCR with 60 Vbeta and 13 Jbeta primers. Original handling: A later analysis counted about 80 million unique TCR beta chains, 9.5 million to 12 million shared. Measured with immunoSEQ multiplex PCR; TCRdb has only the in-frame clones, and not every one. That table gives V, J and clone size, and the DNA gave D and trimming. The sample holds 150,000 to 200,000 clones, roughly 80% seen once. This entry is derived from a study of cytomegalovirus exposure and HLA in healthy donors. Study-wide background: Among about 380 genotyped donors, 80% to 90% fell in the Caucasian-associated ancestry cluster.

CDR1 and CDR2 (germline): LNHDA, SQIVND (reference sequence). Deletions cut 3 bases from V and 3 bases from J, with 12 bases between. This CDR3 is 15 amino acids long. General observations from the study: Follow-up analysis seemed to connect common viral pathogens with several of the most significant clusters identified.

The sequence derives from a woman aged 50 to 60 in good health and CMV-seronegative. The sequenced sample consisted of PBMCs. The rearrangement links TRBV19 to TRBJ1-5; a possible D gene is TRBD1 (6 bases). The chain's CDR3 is CASSIPGTHNQPQHF. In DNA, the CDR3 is TGTGCCAGTAGTATTCCTGGGACACACAATCAGCCCCAGCATTTT.